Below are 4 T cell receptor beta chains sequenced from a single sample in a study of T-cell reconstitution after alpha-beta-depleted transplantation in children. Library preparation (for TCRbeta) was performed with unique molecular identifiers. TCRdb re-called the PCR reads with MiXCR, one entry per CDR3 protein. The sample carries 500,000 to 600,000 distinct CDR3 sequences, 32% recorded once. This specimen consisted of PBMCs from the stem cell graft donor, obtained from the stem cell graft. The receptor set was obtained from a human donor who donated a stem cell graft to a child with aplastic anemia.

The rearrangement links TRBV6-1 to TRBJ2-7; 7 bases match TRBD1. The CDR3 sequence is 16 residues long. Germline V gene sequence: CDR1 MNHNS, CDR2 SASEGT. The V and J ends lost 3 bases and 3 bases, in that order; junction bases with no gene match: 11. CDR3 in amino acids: CASSDPPGQESYEQYV. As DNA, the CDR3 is TGTGCCAGCAGTGATCCCCCAGGACAGGAAAGCTACGAGCAGTACGTC.

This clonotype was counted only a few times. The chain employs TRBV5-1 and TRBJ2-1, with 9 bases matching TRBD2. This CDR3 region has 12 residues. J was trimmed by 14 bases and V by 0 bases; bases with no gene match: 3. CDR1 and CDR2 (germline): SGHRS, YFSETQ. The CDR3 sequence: CASSLVAGEEFF. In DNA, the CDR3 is TGCGCCAGCAGCTTGGTAGCGGGAGAGGAGTTCTTC.

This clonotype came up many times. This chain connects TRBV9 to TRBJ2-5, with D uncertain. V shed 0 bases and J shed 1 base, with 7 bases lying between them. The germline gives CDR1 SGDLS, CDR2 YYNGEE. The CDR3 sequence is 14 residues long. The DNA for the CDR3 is TGTGCCAGCAGCGTAGGCACGATCCAAGAGACCCAGTACTTC. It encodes CASSVGTIQETQYF.

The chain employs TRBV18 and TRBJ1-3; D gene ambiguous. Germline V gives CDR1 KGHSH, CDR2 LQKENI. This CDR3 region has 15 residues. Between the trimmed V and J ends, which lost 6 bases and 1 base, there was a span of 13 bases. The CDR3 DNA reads TGTGCCAGCTCTCAGGAGAGGTCGTCTGGAAACACCATATATTTT. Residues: CASSQERSSGNTIYF.